The 23 T cell receptor beta chains below all came from one sample that was sequenced in a study of blood T cell repertoires in COVID-19. Sequencing used immunoSEQ multiplex PCR; TCRdb keeps in-frame clones, though not all of them. The repertoire holds roughly 130,000 clones, with about 86% as singletons. The sequenced sample consisted of peripheral blood. These TCRs come from a woman between 50 and 59 years old with acute or convalescent COVID-19.

This clone has more than one count but fewer than ten. The chain joins TRBV10-3 to TRBJ1-3; D is unclear. The germline CDR1 and CDR2 sequences are ENHRY and SYGVKD. With 7 bases removed from V and 1 base from J, the gap between germline ends came to 14 bases. CDR3 length: 15 amino acids. In DNA form, the CDR3 reads TGTGCCATCATACCGGGTGGAGGATCTGGAAACACCATATATTTT. It specifies CAIIPGGGSGNTIYF.

Remarks on this clone: Other DNA sequences from this sample encode an identical CDR3 as well. V gene TRBV6-5 combines with J gene TRBJ2-7, with TRBD2 as a possible D gene (6 bases). The V end was cut by 5 bases, the J end by 4 bases, with 9 bases between. The CDR3 loop spans 12 amino acids. CDR1 and CDR2 from the germline V gene are MNHEY and SVGAGI. The CDR3 coding sequence is TGTGCCAGCAGTCCCGGGAGTTACGAGCAGTACTTC. It is translated as CASSPGSYEQYF.

CDR3 sequence reads: CASSLYWGTGQGFGYTF. CDR3 coding DNA: TGTGCCAGCAGCTTATATTGGGGGACCGGACAGGGGTTTGGCTACACCTTC. V is TRBV7-2 and J is TRBJ1-2; TRBD1 matches 9 bases. The ends lost 2 bases at V and 7 bases at J; junction bases unmatched: 14. The CDR3 is made up of 17 amino acids. Germline V lookup: CDR1 SGHTA, CDR2 FQGNSA.

This clone was seen just once. The CDR3 loop reads CASSPMGGEAGELFF. Here the CDR3 DNA reads TGTGCCAGCAGCCCAATGGGGGGTGAAGCCGGGGAGCTGTTTTTT. V is TRBV5-6 and J is TRBJ2-2; D perhaps matches TRBD2 (6 bases). Germline V CDR1 and CDR2: SGHDT, YYEEEE. This CDR3 comprises 15 residues. Trimming left V 4 bases short and J 6 bases short, with 16 bases between.

The chain couples TRBV19 to TRBJ1-2; D gene unclear. The CDR3 has 13 residues. Germline lookup yields CDR1 LNHDA and CDR2 SQIVND (reference sequence). Trimming removed 6 bases from V and 6 bases from J, with 14 bases in between. CDR3 sequence: CASSLDSGDGYTF. Here the CDR3 DNA reads TGTGCCAGTAGCCTAGACTCCGGGGATGGCTACACCTTC.

The chain links TRBV19 to TRBJ1-1; D unresolved. The CDR3 is 15 residues long. Germline V gives CDR1 LNHDA, CDR2 SQIVND (reference sequence). V lost 6 bases to trimming and J lost 0 bases, with 14 bases between them. The CDR3 DNA reads TGTGCCAGTAGCCTCCGGGGAGAGATGAACACTGAAGCTTTCTTT. Protein: CASSLRGEMNTEAFF.

The chain carries TRBV4-2 and TRBJ2-7, with 8 bases lining up with TRBD2. The CDR3 is 14 residues long. Germline CDR1 and CDR2: LGHNA and YNFKEQ. V shed 1 base and J 10 bases; nucleotides not matched to a gene: 9. DNA for the CDR3: TGTGCCAGCAGCCAAGTAGGGAGCGGGGGAGACCAGTACTTC. Its protein is CASSQVGSGGDQYF.

The chain employs TRBV18 and TRBJ1-1, with a weak D call TRBD1 (6 bases). The germline CDR1 and CDR2 sequences are KGHSH and LQKENI. There are 14 residues in the CDR3. Trimming removed 3 bases at V and 4 bases at J, with 12 bases between. DNA for the CDR3: TGTGCCAGCTCACCCCAGGGGTTGAGCACTGAAGCTTTCTTT. Translation gives CASSPQGLSTEAFF.

The chain combines TRBV2 with TRBJ1-2, with TRBD1 matching over 7 bases. This CDR3 comprises 14 residues. With 5 bases clipped from V and 8 bases from J, the junction kept 11 bases outside the gene matches. CDR1 is SNHLY and CDR2 is FYNNEI in the germline V gene. The CDR3 region has the DNA TGTGCCAGCAGTAGCACTCGGACAGGCCTCGGCTACACCTTC. Translation: CASSSTRTGLGYTF.

The V gene is TRBV18, the J gene TRBJ2-7, with TRBD1 matching over 7 bases. The CDR3 runs to 14 residues. The germline V gene has CDR1 KGHSH and CDR2 LQKENI. Trimming at V came to 5 bases and at J to 2 bases, leaving 6 bases not matched to a gene. CDR3 amino acids: CASSRTGSPYEQYF. The DNA of the CDR3 is TGTGCCAGCTCAAGGACAGGAAGCCCCTACGAGCAGTACTTC. Drawing the rest from reference TRBV18 and TRBJ2-7, the complete variable domain is NAGVMQNPRHLVRRRGQEARLRCSPMKGHSHVYWYRQLPEEGLKFMVYLQKENIIDESGMPKERFSAEFPKEGPSILRIQQVVRGDSAAYFCASSRTGSPYEQYFGPGTRLTVT.

This clone is a singleton in its sample. The same CDR3 also results from other DNA sequences found in this sample. The rearrangement links TRBV9 to TRBJ1-2, with D perhaps TRBD1 (6 bases). The CDR3 spans 14 residues. Germline V gene lookup returns CDR1 SGDLS and CDR2 YYNGEE. V lost 3 bases to trimming and J lost 0 bases, with 9 bases between them. For the CDR3, the DNA is TGTGCCAGCAGCGATCCAGGGGCTAACTATGGCTACACCTTC. It specifies CASSDPGANYGYTF.

The V and J genes are TRBV4-1 and TRBJ2-7; no clear D gene. Germline CDR1 and CDR2: MGHRA and YSYEKL. This CDR3 contains 16 residues. Trimming removed 5 bases at V and 1 base at J, with 18 bases between. DNA of the CDR3: TGCGCCAGCAGCAGCCGGGTCACCCTTACTTCCTACGAGCAGTACTTC. This gives the protein CASSSRVTLTSYEQYF.

This clone came up once. This chain connects TRBV19 to TRBJ1-5, with D hard to call. Germline assignment: CDR1 LNHDA and CDR2 SQIVND (reference sequence). The CDR3 has 15 residues. Deletions cut 1 base from V and 1 base from J, with 8 bases between. Here the CDR3 DNA reads TGTGCCAGTAGTATAGTGAGGGAAAGCAATCAGCCCCAGCATTTT. Translated: CASSIVRESNQPQHF.

V usage is TRBV3-1 (or the pseudogene TRBV3-2) and J usage is TRBJ1-4; TRBD1 might be the D (5 bases). The V end lost 1 base, the J end lost 10 bases, and 16 bases lay between the germline ends. Germline CDR1 reads LGHDT; CDR2 reads YNNKEL (reference sequence). The CDR3 extends over 15 amino acids. CDR3 amino acids: CASSQGGTKSGKLFF. The CDR3, as DNA: TGTGCCAGCAGCCAAGGTGGGACTAAAAGTGGAAAACTGTTTTTT.

This chain connects TRBV6-1 to TRBJ1-6; 8 bases are shared with TRBD1. CDR1 and CDR2 (germline): MNHNS, SASEGT. The ends lost 0 bases at V and 0 bases at J; junction bases unmatched: 4. CDR3 size: 18 residues. CDR3 bases: TGTGCCAGCAGTGAAGCCCCAGACAGGGGCTCCTATAATTCACCCCTCCACTTT. Protein sequence: CASSEAPDRGSYNSPLHF.

The table lists this clone with a few counts. The chain couples TRBV5-6 to TRBJ2-1; 14 nucleotides match TRBD2. Germline assignment: CDR1 SGHDT and CDR2 YYEEEE. The length of the CDR3 is 19 residues. V lost 5 bases to trimming and J lost 0 bases; unmatched junction nucleotides: 10. The CDR3 reads CASSPGLAGGISSYNEQFF. The DNA for the CDR3 is TGTGCCAGCAGTCCTGGACTAGCGGGGGGCATTAGCTCCTACAATGAGCAGTTCTTC.

J is TRBJ2-3 and V is TRBV3-1 (or the pseudogene TRBV3-2); D is uncertain. CDR1 and CDR2 (germline): LGHDT, YNNKEL (reference sequence). This CDR3 has 17 residues. The V end was cut by 3 bases, the J end by 2 bases, with 18 bases between. CDR3 bases: TGTGCCAGCAGCCACAGTAGGAACAGTCTGACCACAGATACGCAGTATTTT. Protein: CASSHSRNSLTTDTQYF.

The genes are TRBV9 and TRBJ1-1, with 7 bases lining up with TRBD1. CDR1 is SGDLS and CDR2 is YYNGEE in the germline V gene. V was clipped by 0 bases and J by 7 bases; unmatched bases: 6. The CDR3 loop spans 14 amino acids. The CDR3 is CASSVEAGGIEAFF. CDR3 DNA: TGTGCCAGCAGCGTAGAGGCAGGGGGGATTGAAGCTTTCTTT.

The V call is TRBV28, the J call TRBJ1-5, with D maybe TRBD1 (6 bases). V shed 6 bases and J shed 0 bases, with 12 bases lying between them. The CDR3 runs 15 residues. Germline assignment: CDR1 MDHEN and CDR2 SYDVKM. This chain's CDR3 is CASRHQGYSNQPQHF. CDR3 coding DNA: TGTGCCAGCAGACACCAGGGGTATAGCAATCAGCCCCAGCATTTT. Supplemented by reference TRBV28 and TRBJ1-5, the full variable domain reads DVKVTQSSRYLVKRTGEKVFLECVQDMDHENMFWYRQDPGLGLRLIYFSYDVKMKEKGDIPEGYSVSREKKERFSLILESASTNQTSMYLCASRHQGYSNQPQHFGDGTRLSIL.

The V call is TRBV6-5, the J call TRBJ1-2; 8 bases match TRBD1. The junction had 10 bases not matched to a gene; V was cut back by 9 bases and J by 10 bases. Germline-derived CDR1 and CDR2 are MNHEY and SVGAGI. The CDR3 runs 12 residues. The CDR3 nucleotides read TGTGCCAGTCGCACCGGACAGGGACCCTACACCTTC. It specifies CASRTGQGPYTF.

The chain has TRBV5-1 and TRBJ1-1; 8 bases fit TRBD1. Germline lookup yields CDR1 SGHRS and CDR2 YFSETQ. The CDR3 loop spans 15 amino acids. V shed 3 bases, J shed 4 bases, and the junction held 8 bases outside the gene matches. CDR3 DNA sequence: TGCGCCAGCAGCTACCCCTACAGGGGGGGCACTGAAGCTTTCTTT. It yields the protein CASSYPYRGGTEAFF.

The chain is built from TRBV27 and TRBJ1-2, with D possibly being TRBD1 (5 bases). The germline V gene has CDR1 MNHEY and CDR2 SMNVEV (reference sequence). CDR3 length: 12 residues. V gave up 6 bases and J gave up 4 bases, with 9 bases separating them. The CDR3 region is CASRGHVYGYTF. The CDR3 DNA sequence: TGTGCCAGCAGGGGGCATGTCTATGGCTACACCTTC.

The rearrangement links TRBV7-3 to TRBJ2-1; 8 bases line up with TRBD2. CDR1 is SGHTA, CDR2 FQGTGA, per germline. This CDR3 is 12 amino acids long. The ends lost 6 bases at V and 9 bases at J; junction bases unmatched: 4. This CDR3 reads CASSGTRSEQFF. The CDR3 DNA is TGTGCCAGCAGTGGGACTAGAAGTGAGCAGTTCTTC.